This T cell receptor (beta chain) was captured in a study of CD8 T cells in ankylosing spondylitis. About this clonotype: As yet, its antigen is unknown.

Germline V gene data show CDR1 as SEHNR and CDR2 as FQNEAQ (reference sequence). This CDR3 is 13 amino acids long. V was shortened by 5 bases and J by 5 bases, with 7 bases between the two germline ends. From the 5' RACE reads, TCRdb called clonotypes with MiXCR, one entry per CDR3 protein. The table records roughly 470,000 distinct CDR3 sequences, roughly 26% of them present only once. Study-level findings and limits: Matched ankylosing spondylitis synovial fluid reportedly showed significant enrichment of disease-linked clones. Roughly eight highly homologous variants formed a TCR beta motif that appeared characteristic of ankylosing spondylitis blood. Clones linked to the disease showed a CD8+ phenotype. They occurred at relatively low frequencies in peripheral blood.

This sequence was found in a male donor with ankylosing spondylitis. The sample comprised blood, either unsorted or a sorted T cell fraction (not recorded which). The chain combines TRBV7-9 with TRBJ1-6; D possibly corresponds to TRBD1 (5 bases). The CDR3 loop is CASSQGDNSPLHF. CDR3 bases: TGTGCCAGCAGCCAAGGGGATAATTCACCCCTCCACTTT.